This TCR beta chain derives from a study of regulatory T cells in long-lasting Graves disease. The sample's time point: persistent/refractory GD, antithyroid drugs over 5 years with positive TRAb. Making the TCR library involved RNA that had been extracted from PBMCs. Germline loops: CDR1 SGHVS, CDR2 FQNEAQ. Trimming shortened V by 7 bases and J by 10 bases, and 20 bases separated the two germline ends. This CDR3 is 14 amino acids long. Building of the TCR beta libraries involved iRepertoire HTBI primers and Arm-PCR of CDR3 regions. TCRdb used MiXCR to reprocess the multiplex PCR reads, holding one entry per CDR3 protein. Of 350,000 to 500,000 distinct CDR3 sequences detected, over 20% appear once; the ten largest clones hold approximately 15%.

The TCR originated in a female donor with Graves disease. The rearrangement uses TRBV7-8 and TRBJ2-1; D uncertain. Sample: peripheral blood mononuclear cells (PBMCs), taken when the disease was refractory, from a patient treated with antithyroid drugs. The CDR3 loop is CASIIYLGMEEQFF. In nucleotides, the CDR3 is TGTGCCAGCATCATTTATCTCGGCATGGAAGAGCAGTTCTTC.